This T cell receptor (beta chain) originates from a study of siplizumab effects on memory and regulatory T cells. Measured with immunoSEQ multiplex PCR; TCRdb has only the in-frame clones, and not every one. The sample carries approximately 94,000 clones, roughly 96% recorded once. The V gene's germline CDR1 is SGHNT and CDR2 YYREEE (reference sequence). This CDR3 is 14 amino acids long. V was shortened by 1 base and J by 0 bases, with 8 bases between the two germline ends. The material sequenced was naive CD4+ T cells sorted from blood. The genes are TRBV5-4 and TRBJ2-7; D not certain. The sequence was obtained from a human donor in good health. The CDR3 spells CASSLQANSYEQYF. DNA of the CDR3: TGTGCCAGCAGCTTGCAGGCCAACTCCTACGAGCAGTACTTC.